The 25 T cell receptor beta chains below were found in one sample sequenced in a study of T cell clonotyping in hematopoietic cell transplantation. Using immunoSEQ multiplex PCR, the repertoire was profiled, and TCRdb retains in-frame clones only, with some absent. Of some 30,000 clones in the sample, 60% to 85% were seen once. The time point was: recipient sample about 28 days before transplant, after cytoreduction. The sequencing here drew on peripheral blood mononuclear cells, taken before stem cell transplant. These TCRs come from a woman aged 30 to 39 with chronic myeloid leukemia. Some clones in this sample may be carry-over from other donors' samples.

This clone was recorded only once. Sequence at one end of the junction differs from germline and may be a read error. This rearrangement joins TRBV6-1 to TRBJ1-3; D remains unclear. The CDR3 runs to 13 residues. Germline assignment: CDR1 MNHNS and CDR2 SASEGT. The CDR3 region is CASSEDGGYTIYF. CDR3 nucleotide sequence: TGTGCCAGCAGTGAAGACGGTGGATACACCATATATTTT.

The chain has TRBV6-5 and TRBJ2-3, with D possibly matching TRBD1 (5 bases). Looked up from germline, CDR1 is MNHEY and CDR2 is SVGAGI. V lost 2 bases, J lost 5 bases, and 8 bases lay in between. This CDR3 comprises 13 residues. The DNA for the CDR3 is TGTGCCAGCAGTTACCCAGGGCAAGATACGCAGTATTTT. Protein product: CASSYPGQDTQYF.

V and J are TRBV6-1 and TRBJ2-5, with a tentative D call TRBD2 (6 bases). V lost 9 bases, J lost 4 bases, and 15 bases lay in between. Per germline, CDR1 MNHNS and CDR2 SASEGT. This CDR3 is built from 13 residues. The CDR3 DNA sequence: TGTGCCAGTAACGGGACTCCCCGAGAGACCCAGTACTTC. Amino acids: CASNGTPRETQYF.

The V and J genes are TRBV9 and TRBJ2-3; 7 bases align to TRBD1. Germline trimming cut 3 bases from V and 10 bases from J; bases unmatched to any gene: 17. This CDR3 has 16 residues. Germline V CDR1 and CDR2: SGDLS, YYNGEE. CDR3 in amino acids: CASSARQGLGDKAQYF. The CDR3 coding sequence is TGTGCCAGCAGCGCAAGACAGGGATTGGGAGACAAGGCGCAGTATTTT.

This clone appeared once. The CDR3 bases are TGTGCCAGCAGCCAATCCTCGGACTACAATGAGCAGTTCTTC. Translating gives CASSQSSDYNEQFF. The chain has TRBV28 and TRBJ2-1, with D uncertain. CDR1 MDHEN and CDR2 SYDVKM come from the germline V gene. The CDR3 spans 14 residues. The V gene lost 6 bases and the J gene lost 3 bases, with 12 bases spanning the gap. The full variable domain, completed using reference TRBV28 and TRBJ2-1, is DVKVTQSSRYLVKRTGEKVFLECVQDMDHENMFWYRQDPGLGLRLIYFSYDVKMKEKGDIPEGYSVSREKKERFSLILESASTNQTSMYLCASSQSSDYNEQFFGPGTRLTVL.

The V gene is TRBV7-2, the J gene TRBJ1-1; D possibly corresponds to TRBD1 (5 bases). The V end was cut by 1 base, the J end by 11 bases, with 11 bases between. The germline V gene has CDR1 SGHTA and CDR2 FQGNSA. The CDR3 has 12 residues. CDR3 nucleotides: TGTGCCAGCAGCTTAGGGGGGACTGGGGCTTTCTTT. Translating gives CASSLGGTGAFF.

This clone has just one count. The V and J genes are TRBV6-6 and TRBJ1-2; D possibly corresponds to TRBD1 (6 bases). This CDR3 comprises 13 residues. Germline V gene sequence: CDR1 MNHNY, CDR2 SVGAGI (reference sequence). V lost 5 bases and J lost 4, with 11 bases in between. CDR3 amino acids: CASSRAQGYGYTF. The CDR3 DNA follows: TGTGCCAGCAGTCGGGCACAGGGCTATGGCTACACCTTC.

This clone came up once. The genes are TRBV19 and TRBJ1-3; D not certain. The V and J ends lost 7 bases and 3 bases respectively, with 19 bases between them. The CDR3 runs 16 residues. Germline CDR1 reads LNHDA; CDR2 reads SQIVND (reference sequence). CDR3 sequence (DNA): TGTGCCAGTACCACCGCGGGCCGGAGGCATGGAAACACCATATATTTT. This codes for CASTTAGRRHGNTIYF.

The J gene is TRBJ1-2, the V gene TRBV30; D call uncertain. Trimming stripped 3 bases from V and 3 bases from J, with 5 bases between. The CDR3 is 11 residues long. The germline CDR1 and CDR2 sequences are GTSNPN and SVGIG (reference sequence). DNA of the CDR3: TGTGCCTGGAGCAACCACTATGGCTACACCTTC. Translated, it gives CAWSNHYGYTF.

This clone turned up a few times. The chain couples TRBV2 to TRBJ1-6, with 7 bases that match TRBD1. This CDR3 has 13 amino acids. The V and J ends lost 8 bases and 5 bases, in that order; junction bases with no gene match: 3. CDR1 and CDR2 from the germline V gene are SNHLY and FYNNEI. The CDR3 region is CASRDSNNSPLHF. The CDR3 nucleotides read TGTGCCAGCCGGGACAGTAATAATTCACCCCTCCACTTT.

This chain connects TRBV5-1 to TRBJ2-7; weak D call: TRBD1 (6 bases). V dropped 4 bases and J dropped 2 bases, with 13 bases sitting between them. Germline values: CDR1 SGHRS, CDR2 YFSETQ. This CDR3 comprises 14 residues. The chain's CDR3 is CASSHGTRAYEQYF. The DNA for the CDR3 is TGCGCCAGCAGCCACGGGACAAGGGCCTACGAGCAGTACTTC.

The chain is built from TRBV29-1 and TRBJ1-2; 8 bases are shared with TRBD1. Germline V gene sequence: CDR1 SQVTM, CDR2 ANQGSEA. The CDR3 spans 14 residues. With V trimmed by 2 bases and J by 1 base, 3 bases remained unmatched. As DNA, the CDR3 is TGCAGCGTTGAATACGGACAGGGTAACTATGGCTACACCTTC. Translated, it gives CSVEYGQGNYGYTF.

CDR3 bases: TGCGCCAGCAGCCCCGACGGAAAAACCAACTATGGCTACACCTTC. Translation gives CASSPDGKTNYGYTF. The chain employs TRBV5-1 and TRBJ1-2; unclear D gene. The CDR3 runs to 15 residues. V was trimmed by 4 bases and J by 2 bases, leaving 15 bases between them. CDR1 is SGHRS, CDR2 YFSETQ, per germline.

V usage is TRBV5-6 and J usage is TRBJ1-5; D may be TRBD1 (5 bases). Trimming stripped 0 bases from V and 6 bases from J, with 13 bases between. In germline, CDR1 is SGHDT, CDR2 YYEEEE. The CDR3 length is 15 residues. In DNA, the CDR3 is TGTGCCAGCAGCTTGGCAGGGAGTGGGAGTCAGCCCCAGCATTTT. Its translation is CASSLAGSGSQPQHF. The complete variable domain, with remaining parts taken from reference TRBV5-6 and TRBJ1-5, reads DAGVTQSPTHLIKTRGQQVTLRCSPKSGHDTVSWYQQALGQGPQFIFQYYEEEERQRGNFPDRFSGHQFPNYSSELNVNALLLGDSALYLCASSLAGSGSQPQHFGDGTRLSIL.

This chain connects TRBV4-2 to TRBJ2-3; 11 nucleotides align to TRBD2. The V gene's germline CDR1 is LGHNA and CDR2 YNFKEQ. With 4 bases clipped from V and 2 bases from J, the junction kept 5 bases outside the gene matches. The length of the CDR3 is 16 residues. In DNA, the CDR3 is TGTGCCAGCAGCCTGGGACTAGCGGACACCACAGATACGCAGTATTTT. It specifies CASSLGLADTTDTQYF.

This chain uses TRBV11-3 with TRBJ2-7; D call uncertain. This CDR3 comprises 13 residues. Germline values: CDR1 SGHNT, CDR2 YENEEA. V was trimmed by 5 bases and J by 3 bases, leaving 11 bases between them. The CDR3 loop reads CASSLRGYYEQYV. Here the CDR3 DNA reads TGTGCCAGCAGCCTTCGTGGCTACTACGAGCAGTACGTC.

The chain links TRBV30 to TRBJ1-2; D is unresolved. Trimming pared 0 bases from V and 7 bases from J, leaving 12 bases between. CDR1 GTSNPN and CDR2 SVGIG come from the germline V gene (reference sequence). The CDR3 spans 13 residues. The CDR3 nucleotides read TGTGCCTGGAGTGTTCTCCCGGGAGGTGGCTACACCTTC. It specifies CAWSVLPGGGYTF.

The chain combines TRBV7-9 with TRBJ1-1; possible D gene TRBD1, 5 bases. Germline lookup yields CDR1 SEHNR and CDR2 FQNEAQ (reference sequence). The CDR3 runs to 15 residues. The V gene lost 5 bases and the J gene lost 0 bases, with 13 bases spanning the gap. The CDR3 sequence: CASSLGGTLNTEAFF. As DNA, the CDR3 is TGTGCCAGCAGCCTTGGCGGGACCCTGAACACTGAAGCTTTCTTT.

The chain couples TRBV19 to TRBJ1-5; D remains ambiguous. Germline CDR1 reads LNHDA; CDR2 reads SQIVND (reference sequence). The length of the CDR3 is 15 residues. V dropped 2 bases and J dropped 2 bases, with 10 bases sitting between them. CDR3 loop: CASSIPYVGNQPQHF. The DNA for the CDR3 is TGTGCCAGTAGTATACCCTATGTGGGCAATCAGCCCCAGCATTTT.

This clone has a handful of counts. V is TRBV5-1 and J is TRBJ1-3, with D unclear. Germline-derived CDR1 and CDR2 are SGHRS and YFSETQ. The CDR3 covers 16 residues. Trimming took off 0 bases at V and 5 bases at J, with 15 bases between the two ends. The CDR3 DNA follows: TGCGCCAGCAGCTTGGCCGCGGGTCAGAGACGAAACACCATATATTTT. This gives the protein CASSLAAGQRRNTIYF.

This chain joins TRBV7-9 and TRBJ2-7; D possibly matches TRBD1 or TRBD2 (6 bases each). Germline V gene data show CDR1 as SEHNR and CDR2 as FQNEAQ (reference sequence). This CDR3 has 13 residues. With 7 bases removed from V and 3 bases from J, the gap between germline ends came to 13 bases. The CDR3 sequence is CASTLGGGYEQYF. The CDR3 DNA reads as TGTGCCAGCACCCTTGGAGGGGGCTACGAGCAGTACTTC.

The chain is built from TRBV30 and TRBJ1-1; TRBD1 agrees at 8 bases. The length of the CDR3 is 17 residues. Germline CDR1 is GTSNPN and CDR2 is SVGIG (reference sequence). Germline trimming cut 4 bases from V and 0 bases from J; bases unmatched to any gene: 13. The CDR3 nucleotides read TGTGCCTGGAAGAACCGGGACAGGTGGGGCATGAACACTGAAGCTTTCTTT. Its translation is CAWKNRDRWGMNTEAFF. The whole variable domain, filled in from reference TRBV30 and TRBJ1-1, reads SQTIHQWPATLVQPVGSPLSLECTVEGTSNPNLYWYRQAAGRGLQLLFYSVGIGQISSEVPQNLSASRPQDRQFILSSKKLLLSDSGFYLCAWKNRDRWGMNTEAFFGQGTRLTVV.

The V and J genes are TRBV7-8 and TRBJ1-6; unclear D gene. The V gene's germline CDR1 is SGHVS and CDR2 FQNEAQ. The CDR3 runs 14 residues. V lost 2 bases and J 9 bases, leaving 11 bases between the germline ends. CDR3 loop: CASSLTGSPSPLHF. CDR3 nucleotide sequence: TGTGCCAGCAGCTTAACGGGTTCACCTTCACCCCTCCACTTT.

The CDR3 loop reads CASSLGMHPKDNSPLHF. The CDR3 nucleotides are TGTGCCAGCAGCTTAGGAATGCACCCCAAAGATAATTCACCCCTCCACTTT. This sequence joins TRBV7-9 and TRBJ1-6; D is unclear. The germline V gene has CDR1 SEHNR and CDR2 FQNEAQ (reference sequence). V gave up 1 base and J gave up 5 bases, with 15 bases separating them. CDR3 size: 17 residues. Full variable domain (outside the CDR3, taken from reference TRBV7-9 and TRBJ1-6): DTGVSQNPRHKITKRGQNVTFRCDPISEHNRLYWYRQTLGQGPEFLTYFQNEAQLEKSRLLSDRFSAERPKGSFSTLEIQRTEQGDSAMYLCASSLGMHPKDNSPLHFGNGTRLTVT.

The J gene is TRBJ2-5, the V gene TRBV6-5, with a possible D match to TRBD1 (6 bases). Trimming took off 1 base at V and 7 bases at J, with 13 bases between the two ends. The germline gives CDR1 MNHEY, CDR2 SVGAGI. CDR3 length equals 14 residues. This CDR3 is CASSYFMKGGTQYF. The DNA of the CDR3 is TGTGCCAGCAGTTACTTCATGAAAGGGGGGACCCAGTACTTC.